The sequence of this TCR beta chain was determined in a study of shared clonotypes between healthy human individuals. There are 15 residues in the CDR3. Germline CDR1 LGHNA, CDR2 YNFKEQ. Trimming at V came to 2 bases and at J to 7 bases, leaving 10 bases not matched to a gene. With regard to this clone: The antigen remains unidentified.

Method: immunoSEQ multiplex PCR; TCRdb's copy keeps in-frame clones and lacks some. The sample records about 2.3 million clones, over 85% being singletons. The donor cohort consisted entirely of Caucasian adults residing in Nashville, Tennessee. The study's findings and limits: It was expected that sequencing depth would affect clonotype sharing among donors. Sharing across four donors was seen in 4% to 5.5% of naive CD4 clonotypes.

Sequenced: naive CD4+ T cells from PBMCs. The subset is: CD45RA+ positively selected. This clonotype was sampled from a man aged 18 to 29 in good health. Some clones in this sample may be carry-over from other donors' samples. The chain joins TRBV4-2 to TRBJ1-2; TRBD1 matches at 7 bases. CDR3 amino acids: CASSQPQGELGGYTF. CDR3 nucleotides: TGTGCCAGCAGCCAACCTCAGGGGGAGCTTGGTGGCTACACCTTC.